This TCR beta chain was sequenced for a study of blood T cell repertoires in COVID-19. Study-level background: Spain, Italy and the United States supplied samples that represented acute and convalescent COVID-19. T cells, B-cell-depleted T cells, or PBMCs supplied cDNA or gDNA.

This CDR3 is built from 15 residues. CDR1 KGHSH and CDR2 LQKENI come from the germline V gene. V lost 6 bases to trimming and J lost 0 bases; unmatched junction nucleotides: 5. This clone was seen a handful of times. Methods used by the authors: Researchers report that nucleated cell counts were estimated from reference gene primer amplification. This table comes from immunoSEQ multiplex PCR, and its TCRdb copy is limited to in-frame clones, with some not included. That table furnishes V, J and clone size, whereas the DNA furnished D and trimming. This sample has some 270,000 clones, with roughly nine tenths found just once.

The V call is TRBV18, the J call TRBJ1-3; 7 positions agree with TRBD1. This TCR came from a woman aged 60-75 years who had recovered from COVID-19. The specimen was peripheral blood. The CDR3 loop reads CASSPTGTSGNTIYF. The DNA for the CDR3 is TGTGCCAGCTCTCCGACAGGGACCTCTGGAAACACCATATATTTT.